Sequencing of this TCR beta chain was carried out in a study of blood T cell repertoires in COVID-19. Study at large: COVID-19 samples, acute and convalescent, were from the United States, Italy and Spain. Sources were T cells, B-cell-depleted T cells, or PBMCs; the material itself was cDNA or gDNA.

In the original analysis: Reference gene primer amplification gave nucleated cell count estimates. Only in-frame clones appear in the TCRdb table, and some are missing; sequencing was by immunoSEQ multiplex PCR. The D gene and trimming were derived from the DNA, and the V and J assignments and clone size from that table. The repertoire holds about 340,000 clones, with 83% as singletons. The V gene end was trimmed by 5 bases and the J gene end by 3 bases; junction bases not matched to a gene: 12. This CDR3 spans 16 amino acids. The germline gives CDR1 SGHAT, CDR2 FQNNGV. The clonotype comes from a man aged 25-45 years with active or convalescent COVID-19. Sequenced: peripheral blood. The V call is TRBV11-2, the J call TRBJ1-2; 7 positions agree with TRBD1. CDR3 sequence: CASSHLGPGGHYGYTF. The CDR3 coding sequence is TGTGCCAGCAGCCATTTAGGGCCAGGGGGGCACTATGGCTACACCTTC.